Following are 21 T cell receptor beta chains from one sample sequenced in a study of blood T cell repertoires in COVID-19. Clones were sequenced by immunoSEQ multiplex PCR, and TCRdb holds only the in-frame ones, with some missing. The data show about 120,000 clones, with around 80% seen just once and around 16% held by the top ten. The sample consisted of peripheral blood. The receptors were gathered from a man in his sixties with active or convalescent COVID-19.

The V gene is TRBV7-9, the J gene TRBJ1-6, with D possibly matching TRBD1 (5 bases). This CDR3 is built from 14 residues. Trimming pared 6 bases from V and 0 bases from J, leaving 6 bases between. Per the germline V gene, CDR1 is SEHNR and CDR2 is FQNEAQ (reference sequence). CDR3 in amino acids: CASRGASYNSPLHF. The CDR3 nucleotides read TGTGCCAGCAGAGGGGCCTCCTATAATTCACCCCTCCACTTT.

This clone has just one count. The chain uses TRBV5-1 and TRBJ2-7, with 10 bases lining up with TRBD2. The CDR3 runs to 17 residues. From germline, CDR1 is SGHRS and CDR2 YFSETQ. The J segment lost 0 bases and the V segment lost 0 bases, leaving 6 bases of the junction unmatched. The CDR3: CASSLGSSGGISYEQYF. Here the CDR3 DNA reads TGCGCCAGCAGCTTGGGGTCTAGCGGGGGTATCTCCTACGAGCAGTACTTC.

J is TRBJ2-2 and V is TRBV18; a weak D match, TRBD1 (6 bases). Looked up from germline, CDR1 is KGHSH and CDR2 is LQKENI. CDR3 size: 16 residues. V was shortened by 3 bases and J by 1 base, with 12 bases between the two germline ends. The CDR3 DNA is TGTGCCAGCTCACCTAGACAGGCTGTGAACACCGGGGAGCTGTTTTTT. Translating gives CASSPRQAVNTGELFF.

This clone was seen repeatedly, ten times or more. The chain is built from TRBV29-1 and TRBJ1-3, with D hard to call. Between the trimmed V and J ends, which lost 5 bases and 4 bases, there was a span of 12 bases. Germline lookup yields CDR1 SQVTM and CDR2 ANQGSEA. This CDR3 is built from 13 residues. The CDR3 sequence is CSVYPARGNTIYF. For the CDR3, the DNA is TGCAGCGTTTACCCTGCCAGGGGAAACACCATATATTTT.

This chain joins TRBV9 and TRBJ1-2, with TRBD1 matching over 7 bases. V was pared by 4 bases and J by 5 bases, with 8 bases of the junction left unmatched. This CDR3 has 14 residues. Germline V lookup: CDR1 SGDLS, CDR2 YYNGEE. The CDR3 loop is CASSPEIQGYGYTF. The CDR3 nucleotides read TGTGCCAGCAGCCCAGAGATACAGGGGTATGGCTACACCTTC.

The V and J genes are TRBV11-3 and TRBJ2-1; possible D gene TRBD1, 5 bases. Germline V CDR1 and CDR2: SGHNT, YENEEA. The CDR3 sequence is 15 residues long. Trimming left V 1 base short and J 4 bases short, with 11 bases between. DNA for the CDR3: TGTGCCAGCAGCTTAGTCTCAGGGCCGTACAATGAGCAGTTCTTC. Its protein is CASSLVSGPYNEQFF. The full variable domain, with the rest looked up from reference TRBV11-3 and TRBJ2-1, is EAGVVQSPRYKIIEKKQPVAFWCNPISGHNTLYWYLQNLGQGPELLIRYENEEAVDDSQLPKDRFSAERLKGVDSTLKIQPAELGDSAVYLCASSLVSGPYNEQFFGPGTRLTVL.

CDR3: CASSLELGQRAADTQYF. In nucleotides, the CDR3 is TGTGCCAGCAGCTTAGAGTTGGGACAGCGGGCGGCAGATACGCAGTATTTT. The chain couples TRBV9 to TRBJ2-3; possibly TRBD1 for D (7 bases). The CDR3 is made up of 17 amino acids. The V end lost 4 bases, the J end lost 4 bases, and 22 bases lay between the germline ends. Germline values: CDR1 SGDLS, CDR2 YYNGEE.

The rearrangement joins TRBV5-4 to TRBJ2-5; 7 bases agree with TRBD2. The CDR3 loop spans 15 amino acids. Trimming cost V 0 bases and J 4 bases; bases outside gene matches: 6. The germline CDR1 and CDR2 sequences are SGHNT and YYREEE (reference sequence). The CDR3 DNA reads TGTGCCAGCAGCTTGGCGCCTAGCGGAAGAGAGACCCAGTACTTC. It yields the protein CASSLAPSGRETQYF.

The chain recombines TRBV10-3 with TRBJ2-7, with 7 bases aligning to TRBD1. V lost 6 bases to trimming and J lost 6 bases; unmatched junction nucleotides: 5. Germline V CDR1 and CDR2: ENHRY, SYGVKD. CDR3 length equals 12 residues. Here the CDR3 DNA reads TGTGCCATCAGCAGGGCAGGGGGCGAGCAGTACTTC. It translates to CAISRAGGEQYF.

V is TRBV3-1 (or the pseudogene TRBV3-2) and J is TRBJ1-2; D is undetermined. Germline-derived CDR1 and CDR2 are LGHDT and YNNKEL (reference sequence). V gave up 1 base and J gave up 10 bases, with 10 bases separating them. The CDR3 spans 12 residues. The CDR3 nucleotides read TGTGCCAGCAGCCAAGGACGGGGAGACTACACCTTC. Amino acids: CASSQGRGDYTF.

This rearrangement joins TRBV18 to TRBJ2-5; D call uncertain. Germline V gives CDR1 KGHSH, CDR2 LQKENI. V was trimmed by 2 bases and J by 2 bases, leaving 12 bases between them. The CDR3 covers 15 residues. The CDR3 region has the DNA TGTGCCAGCTCACCATCCTTACAGTTACAAGAGACCCAGTACTTC. It translates to CASSPSLQLQETQYF.

This chain uses TRBV7-9 with TRBJ2-2, with unresolved D. V was pared by 5 bases and J by 6 bases, with 10 bases between. The V gene's germline CDR1 is SEHNR and CDR2 FQNEAQ (reference sequence). This CDR3 comprises 13 residues. CDR3 loop: CASSANYAGELFF. The DNA of the CDR3 is TGTGCCAGCAGCGCCAACTACGCCGGGGAGCTGTTTTTT. The variable domain in full, with the rest retrieved from reference TRBV7-9 and TRBJ2-2, is DTGVSQNPRHKITKRGQNVTFRCDPISEHNRLYWYRQTLGQGPEFLTYFQNEAQLEKSRLLSDRFSAERPKGSFSTLEIQRTEQGDSAMYLCASSANYAGELFFGEGSRLTVL.

The chain recombines TRBV3-1 (or the pseudogene TRBV3-2) with TRBJ2-1; 7 bases fit TRBD2. The V gene's germline CDR1 is LGHDT and CDR2 YNNKEL (reference sequence). There are 11 residues in the CDR3. Germline trimming cut 4 bases from V and 16 bases from J; bases unmatched to any gene: 7. The CDR3 reads CASSRAGMGFF. CDR3 bases: TGTGCCAGCAGCCGAGCGGGAATGGGTTTCTTC.

The V gene is TRBV6-5, the J gene TRBJ2-3; a possible D gene is TRBD1 (5 bases). Germline loops: CDR1 MNHEY, CDR2 SVGAGI. Trimming shortened V by 7 bases and J by 1 base, and 9 bases separated the two germline ends. The CDR3 runs 13 residues. In DNA, the CDR3 is TGTGCCAGCAAACTACAGGGCACAGATACGCAGTATTTT. Its protein product is CASKLQGTDTQYF.

This chain links TRBV20-1 with TRBJ2-1; the D is unclear. The V gene's germline CDR1 is DFQATT and CDR2 SNEGSKA (reference sequence). The CDR3 spans 11 residues. Trimming left V 2 bases short and J 8 bases short, with 7 bases between. The CDR3 loop reads CSARIVDEQFF. The DNA for the CDR3 is TGCAGTGCTAGAATAGTAGATGAGCAGTTCTTC.

This sequence joins TRBV7-6 and TRBJ2-5, with 11 bases matching TRBD2. V was pared by 5 bases and J by 4 bases, with 12 bases of the junction left unmatched. CDR1 is SGHVS, CDR2 FNYEAQ, per germline. The CDR3 contains 17 residues. CDR3 in DNA: TGTGCCAGCAGCCCAGGGACTAGCGGCGAGGTCGGAGAGACCCAGTACTTC. Protein product: CASSPGTSGEVGETQYF.

The chain employs TRBV28 and TRBJ2-1, with 10 bases fitting TRBD2. The CDR3 has 17 residues. V was pared by 6 bases and J by 0 bases, with 8 bases of the junction left unmatched. CDR1 is MDHEN and CDR2 is SYDVKM in the germline V gene. As DNA, the CDR3 is TGTGCCAGCAGAGGAACTAGCGGGGATAGCTCCTACAATGAGCAGTTCTTC. Amino acid sequence: CASRGTSGDSSYNEQFF.

The V gene is TRBV7-7, the J gene TRBJ2-7; D gene ambiguous. The CDR3 consists of 11 residues. CDR1 is SSHAT, CDR2 FNYEAQ, per germline (reference sequence). Trimming took 6 bases from V and 6 from J, leaving 9 bases between them. DNA of the CDR3: TGTGCCAGCAGAGCCCTGCTCGAGCAGTACTTC. It translates to CASRALLEQYF. Full variable domain (remainder filled in from reference TRBV7-7 and TRBJ2-7): GAGVSQSPRYKVTKRGQDVTLRCDPISSHATLYWYQQALGQGPEFLTYFNYEAQPDKSGLPSDRFSAERPEGSISTLTIQRTEQRDSAMYRCASRALLEQYFGPGTRLTVT.

This clone occurred many times. The chain's CDR3 is CASSEAGVNTEAFF. The CDR3 nucleotides are TGTGCCAGCAGTGAAGCAGGAGTGAACACTGAAGCTTTCTTT. The chain is built from TRBV2 and TRBJ1-1, with D unclear. From germline, CDR1 is SNHLY and CDR2 FYNNEI. CDR3 size: 14 residues. V lost 0 bases to trimming and J lost 0 bases, with 5 bases between them.

This chain links TRBV6-1 with TRBJ1-1; D is uncertain. Germline-derived CDR1 and CDR2 are MNHNS and SASEGT. V gave up 1 base and J gave up 5 bases, with 14 bases separating them. CDR3 size: 15 residues. DNA of the CDR3: TGTGCCAGCAGTGAAGATCCCTTCGTGCGGACTGAAGCTTTCTTT. The encoded protein is CASSEDPFVRTEAFF.

This chain connects TRBV19 to TRBJ2-2, with 10 bases identical to TRBD1. This CDR3 region has 14 residues. Trimming cost V 6 bases and J 3 bases; bases outside gene matches: 1. CDR1 LNHDA and CDR2 SQIVND come from the germline V gene (reference sequence). The CDR3 bases are TGTGCCAGTAGGGACAGGGGGGACACCGGGGAGCTGTTTTTT. It encodes CASRDRGDTGELFF.